This TCR beta chain was observed in a study of blood T cell repertoires in COVID-19. Study context: Collection of acute and convalescent COVID-19 samples took place in the United States, Italy and Spain. Nucleic acid was either cDNA or gDNA, and it came from T cells, B-cell-depleted T cells, or PBMCs.

Looked up from germline, CDR1 is SGHTS and CDR2 is YDEGEE. Trimming cost V 5 bases and J 4 bases, with 18 bases left between them. The CDR3 sequence is 16 residues long. As processed by the authors: It was from reference gene primer amplification that nucleated cell counts were estimated. Assay: immunoSEQ multiplex PCR; the TCRdb copy retains only in-frame clones and omits some. For V, J and clone size, that table is used; D and trimming come from the DNA. Found here are 300,000 or so clones, 80% to 90% of them singletons; the top ten hold 0.95% to 1.5%. The chain employs TRBV5-8 and TRBJ2-2, with D perhaps matching TRBD1 (6 bases). The sequence was obtained from a woman between 50 and 59 years old with acute or convalescent COVID-19. Sequenced: peripheral blood. DNA of the CDR3: TGTGCCAGCAGAAGAGGAACAGGGTCTGGCACCGGGGAGCTGTTTTTT. Translation gives CASRRGTGSGTGELFF.